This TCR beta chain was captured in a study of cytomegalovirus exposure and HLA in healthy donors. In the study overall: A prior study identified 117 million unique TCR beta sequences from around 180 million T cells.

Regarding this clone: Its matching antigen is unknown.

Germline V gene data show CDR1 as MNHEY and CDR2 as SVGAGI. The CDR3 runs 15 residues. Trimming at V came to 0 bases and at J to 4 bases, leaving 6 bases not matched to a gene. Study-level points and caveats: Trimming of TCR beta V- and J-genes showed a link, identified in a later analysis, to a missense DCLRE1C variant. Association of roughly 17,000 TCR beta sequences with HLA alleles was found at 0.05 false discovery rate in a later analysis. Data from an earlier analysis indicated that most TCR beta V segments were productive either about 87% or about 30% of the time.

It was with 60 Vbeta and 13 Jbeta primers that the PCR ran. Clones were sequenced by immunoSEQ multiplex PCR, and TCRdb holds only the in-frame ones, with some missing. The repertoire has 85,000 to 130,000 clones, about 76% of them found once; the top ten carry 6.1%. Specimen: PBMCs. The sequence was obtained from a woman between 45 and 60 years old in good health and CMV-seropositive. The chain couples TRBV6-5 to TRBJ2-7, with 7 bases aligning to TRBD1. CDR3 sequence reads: CASSYSGTEGYEQYF. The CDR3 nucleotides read TGTGCCAGCAGTTACTCGGGGACAGAAGGTTACGAGCAGTACTTC.